The 21 T cell receptor beta chains below come from one sample, sequenced in a study of T-cell memory formation after mild COVID-19. MiXCR, applied by TCRdb to the 5' RACE reads, yields one record per CDR3 protein. The table has around 340,000 distinct CDR3 sequences, 13% seen once. The sample was PBMCs or a T cell subset sorted from them (not recorded which). Source of these receptors: a man between 18 and 35 years old who had mild COVID-19 (a few samples of this study predate the infection). Cell type and time point are not known.

This sequence joins TRBV5-6 and TRBJ2-6; D unresolved. Germline values: CDR1 SGHDT, CDR2 YYEEEE. The length of the CDR3 is 15 residues. V lost 0 bases to trimming and J lost 2 bases, with 6 bases between them. CDR3 amino acids: CASSLEAAGANVLTF. The CDR3 DNA is TGTGCCAGCAGCTTGGAGGCAGCTGGGGCCAACGTCCTGACTTTC. Full variable domain (outside the CDR3, taken from reference TRBV5-6 and TRBJ2-6): DAGVTQSPTHLIKTRGQQVTLRCSPKSGHDTVSWYQQALGQGPQFIFQYYEEEERQRGNFPDRFSGHQFPNYSSELNVNALLLGDSALYLCASSLEAAGANVLTFGAGSRLTVL.

This clonotype was found a few times. The rearrangement uses TRBV20-1 and TRBJ2-3, with 8 positions matching TRBD2. With V trimmed by 3 bases and J by 9 bases, 5 bases remained unmatched. There are 12 residues in the CDR3. Germline values: CDR1 DFQATT, CDR2 SNEGSKA (reference sequence). This CDR3 is CSAREAGETQYF. CDR3 in DNA: TGCAGTGCTAGGGAAGCGGGAGAGACGCAGTATTTT.

V gene TRBV6-2 or TRBV6-3 combines with J gene TRBJ2-2; 7 bases agree with TRBD1. CDR3 length: 18 amino acids. After removal of 3 bases from V and 0 bases from J, the junction contained 10 bases not matched to a gene. Germline V gives CDR1 MNHEY, CDR2 SVGEGT. CDR3 sequence reads: CASSYSPPGTANTGELFF. In nucleotides, the CDR3 is TGTGCCAGCAGTTATTCCCCCCCGGGGACAGCGAACACCGGGGAGCTGTTTTTT.

This clonotype was counted a few times. The chain links TRBV12-3 or TRBV12-4 to TRBJ1-1; 8 nucleotides align to TRBD1. V was pared by 7 bases and J by 1 base, with 5 bases of the junction left unmatched. CDR3 length equals 14 residues. CDR3 protein: CASTKGQANTEAFF. In DNA form, the CDR3 reads TGTGCCAGCACCAAGGGACAGGCGAACACTGAAGCTTTCTTT.

Only a few counts were recorded for this clonotype. The rearrangement joins TRBV20-1 to TRBJ1-5; a weak D match, TRBD1 (6 bases). The CDR3 sequence is 13 residues long. Trimming pared 3 bases from V and 4 bases from J, leaving 10 bases between. Germline loops: CDR1 DFQATT, CDR2 SNEGSKA (reference sequence). The CDR3 region has the DNA TGCAGTGCTAGGGACAGCCGAAATCAGCCCCAGCATTTT. Its translation: CSARDSRNQPQHF.

This clonotype has just a few counts. This chain connects TRBV2 to TRBJ2-7; 10 bases match TRBD1. Germline values: CDR1 SNHLY, CDR2 FYNNEI. This CDR3 is built from 12 residues. J was trimmed by 3 bases and V by 11 bases; bases with no gene match: 4. CDR3 region: CAGQGEDYEQYV. CDR3 nucleotides: TGTGCCGGACAGGGGGAGGACTACGAGCAGTACGTC.

The chain joins TRBV3-1 to TRBJ2-1; TRBD2 is a possible D gene (6 bases). The CDR3 runs 15 residues. CDR1 is LGHDT and CDR2 is YNNKEL in the germline V gene (reference sequence). Trimming shortened V by 5 bases and J by 10 bases, and 21 bases separated the two germline ends. The CDR3 sequence is CASSYLAGQVEEQFF. The CDR3 nucleotides are TGTGCCAGCAGCTACCTCGCGGGGCAGGTCGAGGAGCAGTTCTTC.

This chain joins TRBV12-3 or TRBV12-4 and TRBJ2-7; possible D gene TRBD2, 6 bases. The V end lost 5 bases, the J end lost 6 bases, and 23 bases lay between the germline ends. The CDR3 has 16 residues. Written as DNA, the CDR3 is TGTGCCAGCAGTCCTCGGGGAGGCCAGGGCTCGGGCGAGCAGTACTTC. Protein sequence: CASSPRGGQGSGEQYF.

This clonotype was detected only a few times. This chain joins TRBV5-1 and TRBJ2-1; D unclear. The length of the CDR3 is 14 residues. The V gene's germline CDR1 is SGHRS and CDR2 YFSETQ. V lost 9 bases and J 2 bases, leaving 15 bases between the germline ends. CDR3 sequence: CAKPPRAAYNEQFF. In DNA form, the CDR3 reads TGCGCCAAACCTCCCCGGGCAGCCTACAATGAGCAGTTCTTC.

This clonotype was detected a few times. This chain links TRBV4-2 with TRBJ2-3, with 11 bases matching TRBD2. CDR1 is LGHNA, CDR2 YNFKEQ, per germline. V lost 0 bases, J lost 4 bases, and 3 bases stayed unmatched. The CDR3 totals 16 residues. The CDR3: CASSQDDSGGADTQYF. CDR3 bases: TGTGCCAGCAGCCAAGATGATAGCGGGGGGGCAGATACGCAGTATTTT.

This chain connects TRBV5-6 to TRBJ2-2; 9 nucleotides align to TRBD1. Per germline, CDR1 SGHDT and CDR2 YYEEEE. The CDR3 runs 17 residues. With V trimmed by 4 bases and J by 4 bases, 11 bases remained unmatched. The DNA for the CDR3 is TGTGCCAGCAGCCCCTTCATCGGGACAGGGTCCACCGGGGAGCTGTTTTTT. This translates into CASSPFIGTGSTGELFF.

The V and J genes are TRBV12-3 or TRBV12-4 and TRBJ2-5, with D possibly being TRBD1 (5 bases). Trimming took off 6 bases at V and 2 bases at J, with 13 bases between the two ends. This CDR3 spans 14 amino acids. The CDR3 region is CASSQDTLQETQYF. The CDR3 DNA is TGTGCCAGCAGCCAGGACACTCTTCAAGAGACCCAGTACTTC.

This clonotype has a handful of counts. The rearrangement joins TRBV19 to TRBJ2-1, with a tentative D call TRBD2 (5 bases). V gave up 2 bases and J gave up 9 bases, with 20 bases separating them. The CDR3 sequence is 16 residues long. Germline V CDR1 and CDR2: LNHDA, SQIVND (reference sequence). The CDR3 is CASSISTRGILREQFF. The CDR3 DNA sequence: TGTGCCAGTAGTATATCTACCCGGGGTATCCTACGTGAGCAGTTCTTC.

This clonotype was counted a few times. The J gene is TRBJ2-5, the V gene TRBV12-3 or TRBV12-4, with unresolved D. The CDR3 covers 13 residues. Trimming stripped 3 bases from V and 5 bases from J, with 10 bases between. CDR3 region: CASSFGTAETQYF. Written as DNA, the CDR3 is TGTGCCAGCAGTTTCGGCACCGCTGAGACCCAGTACTTC.

This clonotype was recorded a few times. J is TRBJ2-1 and V is TRBV6-2 or TRBV6-3; 11 bases are a match to TRBD2. In germline, CDR1 is MNHEY, CDR2 SVGEGT. The CDR3 is made up of 15 amino acids. The V and J ends lost 6 bases and 5 bases, in that order; junction bases with no gene match: 6. The CDR3 protein is CASSPPGLADNEQFF. The CDR3 DNA is TGTGCCAGCAGCCCCCCGGGACTAGCGGACAATGAGCAGTTCTTC.

This clonotype appeared a few times. The chain employs TRBV7-3 and TRBJ1-4, with D perhaps TRBD1 (5 bases). CDR3 length: 17 amino acids. V lost 4 bases and J lost 0, with 15 bases in between. CDR1 is SGHTA and CDR2 is FQGTGA in the germline V gene. The CDR3 sequence: CASSSRQRPATNEKLFF. In nucleotides, the CDR3 is TGTGCCAGCAGCTCCCGACAGCGTCCCGCAACTAATGAAAAACTGTTTTTT.

V and J are TRBV11-2 and TRBJ2-2; TRBD2 agrees at 8 bases. Trimming took 8 bases from V and 8 from J; bases not matched to a gene: 13. This CDR3 contains 15 residues. Germline V lookup: CDR1 SGHAT, CDR2 FQNNGV. The CDR3 sequence is CASATRGGLSGELFF. The CDR3 DNA is TGTGCCAGCGCGACTCGGGGGGGGCTTTCTGGGGAGCTGTTTTTT.

In this sample, this clonotype turned up a few times. This chain connects TRBV12-3 or TRBV12-4 to TRBJ2-2, with D unclear. V gave up 3 bases and J gave up 5 bases, with 7 bases separating them. The CDR3 consists of 13 residues. CDR3 sequence reads: CASSFPRTGELFF. CDR3 nucleotides: TGTGCCAGCAGTTTCCCCAGGACCGGGGAGCTGTTTTTT.

Ten or more counts support this clonotype. V gene TRBV7-2 combines with J gene TRBJ2-2; D is unclear. The CDR3 has 15 amino acids. Trimming left V 1 base short and J 1 base short, with 7 bases between. Germline assignment: CDR1 SGHTA and CDR2 FQGNSA. The DNA for the CDR3 is TGTGCCAGCAGCTTAGATGGAAGGAACACCGGGGAGCTGTTTTTT. Its translation is CASSLDGRNTGELFF.

The chain carries TRBV30 and TRBJ2-4; possible D gene TRBD1, 7 bases. Trimming pared 8 bases from V and 1 base from J, leaving 12 bases between. Germline CDR1 reads GTSNPN; CDR2 reads SVGIG (reference sequence). This CDR3 spans 13 amino acids. DNA of the CDR3: TGTGCCATGGAGGGGGCGGCCAAAAACATTCAGTACTTC. Protein: CAMEGAAKNIQYF.

In this sample, this clonotype turned up once. The chain links TRBV5-1 to TRBJ2-3; possibly TRBD1 or TRBD2 for D (5 bases each). Trimming took 1 base from V and 5 from J, leaving 11 bases between them. The CDR3 consists of 14 residues. Germline values: CDR1 SGHRS, CDR2 YFSETQ. CDR3 in amino acids: CASSLMGDKDTQYF. CDR3 in DNA: TGCGCCAGCAGCTTGATGGGGGATAAAGATACGCAGTATTTT.